This TCR beta chain was obtained from a study of PD-L1 blockade in urothelial cancer. Study background: Male sex and bladder-origin urothelial cancer were recorded for about 90% of the 29 patients.

There are 13 residues in the CDR3. The germline V gene encodes CDR1 SGHTA and CDR2 FQGTGA. Trimming stripped 5 bases from V and 1 base from J, with 8 bases between. As for time point: pretreatment peripheral blood. Assay used: immunoSEQ multiplex PCR; TCRdb lists only in-frame clones, some missing. The sample records some 71,000 clones, roughly 86% being singletons. This TCR was sampled from a man aged 60 to 75 with urothelial cancer. The V gene is TRBV7-3, the J gene TRBJ1-1; D gene ambiguous. Sequenced material: PBMCs, taken around atezolizumab (anti-PD-L1) treatment. CDR3 residues: CASSVRANTEAFF. The CDR3 DNA sequence: TGTGCCAGCAGCGTAAGGGCGAACACTGAAGCTTTCTTT.